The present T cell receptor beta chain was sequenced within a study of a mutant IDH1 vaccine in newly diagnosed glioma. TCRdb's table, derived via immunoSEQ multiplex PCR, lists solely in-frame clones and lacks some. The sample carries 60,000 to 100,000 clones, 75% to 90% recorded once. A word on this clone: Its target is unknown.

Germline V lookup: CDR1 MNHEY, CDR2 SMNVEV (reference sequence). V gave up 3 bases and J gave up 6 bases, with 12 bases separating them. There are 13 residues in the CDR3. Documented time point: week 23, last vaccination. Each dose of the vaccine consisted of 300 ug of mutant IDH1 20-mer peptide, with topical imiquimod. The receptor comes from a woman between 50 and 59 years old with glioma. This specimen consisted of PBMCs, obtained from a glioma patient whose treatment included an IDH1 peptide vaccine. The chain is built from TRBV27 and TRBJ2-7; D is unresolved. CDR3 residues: CASSLGIGGEQYF. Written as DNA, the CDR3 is TGTGCCAGCAGTTTGGGGATTGGTGGCGAGCAGTACTTC.